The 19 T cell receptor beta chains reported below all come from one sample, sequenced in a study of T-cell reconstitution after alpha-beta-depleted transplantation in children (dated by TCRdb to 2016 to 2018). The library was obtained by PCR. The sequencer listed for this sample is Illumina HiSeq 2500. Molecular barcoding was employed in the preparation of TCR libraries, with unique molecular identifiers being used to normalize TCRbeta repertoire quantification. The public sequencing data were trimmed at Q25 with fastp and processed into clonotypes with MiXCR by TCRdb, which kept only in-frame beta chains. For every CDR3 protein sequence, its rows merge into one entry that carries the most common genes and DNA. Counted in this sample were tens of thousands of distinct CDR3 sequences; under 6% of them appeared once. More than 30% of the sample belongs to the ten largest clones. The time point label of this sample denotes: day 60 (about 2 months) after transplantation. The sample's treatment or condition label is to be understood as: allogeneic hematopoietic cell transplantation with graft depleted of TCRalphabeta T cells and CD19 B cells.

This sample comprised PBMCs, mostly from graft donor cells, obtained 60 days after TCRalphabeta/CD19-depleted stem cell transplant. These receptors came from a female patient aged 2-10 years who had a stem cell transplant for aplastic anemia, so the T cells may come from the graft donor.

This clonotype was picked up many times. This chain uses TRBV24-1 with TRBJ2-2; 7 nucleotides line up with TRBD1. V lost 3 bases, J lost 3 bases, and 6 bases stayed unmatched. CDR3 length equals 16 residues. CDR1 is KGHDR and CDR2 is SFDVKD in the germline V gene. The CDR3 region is CATSDADRFDTGELFF. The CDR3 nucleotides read TGTGCCACCAGTGATGCGGACAGGTTCGACACCGGGGAGCTGTTTTTT.

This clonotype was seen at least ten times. The CDR3 loop is CASRYGTANTGELFF. CDR3 in DNA: TGTGCCTCCAGATACGGGACCGCGAACACCGGGGAGCTGTTTTTT. The chain carries TRBV7-3 and TRBJ2-2; tentatively, D is TRBD1 or TRBD2 (5 bases each). This CDR3 has 15 amino acids. Trimming removed 11 bases from V and 0 bases from J, with 16 bases in between. Germline V CDR1 and CDR2: SGHTA, FQGTGA.

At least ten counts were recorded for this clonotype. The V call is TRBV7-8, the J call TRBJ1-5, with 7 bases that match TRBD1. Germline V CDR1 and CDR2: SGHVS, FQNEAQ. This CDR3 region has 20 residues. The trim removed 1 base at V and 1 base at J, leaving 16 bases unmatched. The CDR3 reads CASSLEAGDSSSWSNQPQHF. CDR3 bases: TGTGCCAGCAGCTTAGAGGCGGGGGACAGTTCATCTTGGAGCAATCAGCCCCAGCATTTT.

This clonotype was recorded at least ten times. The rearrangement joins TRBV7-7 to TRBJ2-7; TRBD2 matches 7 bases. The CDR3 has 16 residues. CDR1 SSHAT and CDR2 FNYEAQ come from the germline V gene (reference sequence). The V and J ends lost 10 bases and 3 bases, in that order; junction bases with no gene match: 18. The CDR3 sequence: CATTPWDGRYDYEQYV. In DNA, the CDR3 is TGTGCCACCACCCCTTGGGACGGGAGGTACGACTACGAGCAGTACGTC.

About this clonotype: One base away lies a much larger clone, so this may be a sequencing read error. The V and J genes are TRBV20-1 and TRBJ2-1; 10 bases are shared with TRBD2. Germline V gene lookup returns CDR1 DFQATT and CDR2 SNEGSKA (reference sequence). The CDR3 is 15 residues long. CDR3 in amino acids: CSANIRTSGDNDQFF. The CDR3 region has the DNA TGCAGTGCAAATATAAGGACTAGCGGAGACAATGACCAGTTCTTC.

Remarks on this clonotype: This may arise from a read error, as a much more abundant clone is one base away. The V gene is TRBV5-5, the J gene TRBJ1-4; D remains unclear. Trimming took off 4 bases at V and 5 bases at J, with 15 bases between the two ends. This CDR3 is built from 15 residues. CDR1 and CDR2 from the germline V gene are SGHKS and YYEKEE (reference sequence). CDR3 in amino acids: CASSMVASQNEKLFF. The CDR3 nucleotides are TGTGCCAGCAGCATGGTGGCCAGCCAGAATGAAAAACTGTTTTTT.

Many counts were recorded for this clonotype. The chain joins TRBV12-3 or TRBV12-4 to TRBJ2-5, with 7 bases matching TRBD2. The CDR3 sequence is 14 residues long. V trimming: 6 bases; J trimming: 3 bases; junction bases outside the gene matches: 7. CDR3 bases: TGTGCCAGCAGGCGGGGGAGCTTTAAAGAGACCCAGTACTTC. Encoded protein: CASRRGSFKETQYF.

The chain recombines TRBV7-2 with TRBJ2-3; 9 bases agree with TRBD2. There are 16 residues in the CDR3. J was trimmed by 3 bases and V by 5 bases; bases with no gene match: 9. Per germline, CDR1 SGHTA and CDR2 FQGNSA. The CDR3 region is CASSHHRAGGTDTQYF. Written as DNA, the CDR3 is TGTGCCAGCAGCCACCATAGGGCGGGGGGGACAGATACGCAGTATTTT.

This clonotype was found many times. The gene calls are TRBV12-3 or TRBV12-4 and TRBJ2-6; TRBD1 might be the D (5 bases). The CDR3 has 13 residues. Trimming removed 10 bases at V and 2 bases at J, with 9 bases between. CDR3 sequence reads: CATWTTGANVLTF. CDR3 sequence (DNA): TGTGCCACCTGGACAACTGGGGCCAACGTCCTGACTTTC.

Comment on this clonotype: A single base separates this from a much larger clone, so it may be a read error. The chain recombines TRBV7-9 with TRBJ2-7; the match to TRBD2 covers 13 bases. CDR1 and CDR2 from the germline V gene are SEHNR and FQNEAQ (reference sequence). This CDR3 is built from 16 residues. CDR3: CASSYGLAGDHYELYF. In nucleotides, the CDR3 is TGTGCCAGCAGCTACGGACTAGCGGGAGACCACTACGAGCTGTACTTC.

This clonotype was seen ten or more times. The CDR3 sequence is CASSLVAGGYEQFF. The CDR3 DNA is TGCGCCAGCAGCTTGGTGGCAGGGGGCTATGAGCAGTTCTTC. The chain recombines TRBV5-1 with TRBJ2-1; 8 bases line up with TRBD1. The CDR3 is 14 residues long. CDR1 SGHRS and CDR2 YFSETQ come from the germline V gene. J gave up 8 bases and V 0 bases, and 4 bases lay outside the gene matches.

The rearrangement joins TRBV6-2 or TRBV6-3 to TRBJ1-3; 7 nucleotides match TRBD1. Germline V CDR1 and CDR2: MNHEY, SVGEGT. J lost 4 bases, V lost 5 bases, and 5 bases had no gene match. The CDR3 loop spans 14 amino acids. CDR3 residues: CASSRTGSGNTIYF. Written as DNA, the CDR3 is TGTGCCAGCAGTCGGACAGGTTCCGGAAACACCATATATTTT.

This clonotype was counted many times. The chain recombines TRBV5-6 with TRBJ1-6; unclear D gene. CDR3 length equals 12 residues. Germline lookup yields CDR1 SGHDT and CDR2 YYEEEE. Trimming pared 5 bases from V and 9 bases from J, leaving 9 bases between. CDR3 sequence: CASSLHTSPLHF. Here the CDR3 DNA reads TGTGCCAGCAGTTTACACACTTCACCCCTCCACTTT.

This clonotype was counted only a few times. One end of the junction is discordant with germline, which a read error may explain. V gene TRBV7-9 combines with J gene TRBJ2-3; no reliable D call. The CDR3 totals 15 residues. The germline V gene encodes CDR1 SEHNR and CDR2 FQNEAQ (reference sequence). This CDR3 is CDSSYSGYSTDTQYF. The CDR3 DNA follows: TGTGACAGCAGCTACTCGGGCTATAGCACAGATACGCAGTATTTT. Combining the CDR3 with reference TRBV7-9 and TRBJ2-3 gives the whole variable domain DTGVSQNPRHKITKRGQNVTFRCDPISEHNRLYWYRQTLGQGPEFLTYFQNEAQLEKSRLLSDRFSAERPKGSFSTLEIQRTEQGDSAMYLCDSSYSGYSTDTQYFGPGTRLTVL.

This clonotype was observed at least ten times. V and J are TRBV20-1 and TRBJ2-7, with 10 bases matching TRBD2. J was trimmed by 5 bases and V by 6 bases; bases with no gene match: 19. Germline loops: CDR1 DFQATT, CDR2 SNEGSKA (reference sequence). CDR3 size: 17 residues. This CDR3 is CSAGTATSGLKGDEQYF. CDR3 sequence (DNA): TGCAGTGCCGGTACGGCGACTAGCGGGCTCAAGGGGGACGAGCAGTACTTC.

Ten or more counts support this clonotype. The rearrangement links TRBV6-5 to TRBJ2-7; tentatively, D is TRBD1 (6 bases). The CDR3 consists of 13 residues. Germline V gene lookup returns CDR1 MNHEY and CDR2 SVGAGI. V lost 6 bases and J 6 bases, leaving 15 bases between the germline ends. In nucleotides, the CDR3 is TGTGCCAGCAGGCCCGTTTACAGGGCCGAGCAGTACTTC. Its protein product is CASRPVYRAEQYF.

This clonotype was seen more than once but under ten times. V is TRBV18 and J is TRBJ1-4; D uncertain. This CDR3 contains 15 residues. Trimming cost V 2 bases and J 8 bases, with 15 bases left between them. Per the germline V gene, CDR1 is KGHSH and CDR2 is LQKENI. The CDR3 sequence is CASSPRERASEKLFF. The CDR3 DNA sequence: TGTGCCAGCTCACCAAGGGAACGGGCGAGCGAAAAACTGTTTTTT.

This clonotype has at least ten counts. DNA for the CDR3: TGCGCCAGCAGGACCGGGACGGTTAACACTGAAGCTTTCTTT. This encodes CASRTGTVNTEAFF. This chain uses TRBV5-1 with TRBJ1-1, with D possibly TRBD1 on 5 matching bases. From germline, CDR1 is SGHRS and CDR2 YFSETQ. V dropped 5 bases and J dropped 2 bases, with 13 bases sitting between them. The CDR3 extends over 14 amino acids.

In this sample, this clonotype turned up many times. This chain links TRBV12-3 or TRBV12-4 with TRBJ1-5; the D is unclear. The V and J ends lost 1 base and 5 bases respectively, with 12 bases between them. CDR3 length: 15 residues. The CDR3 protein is CASSLDRGGHQPQHF. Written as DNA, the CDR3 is TGTGCCAGCAGTTTAGATCGGGGTGGGCATCAGCCCCAGCATTTT.